The rows below give T cell receptor beta chains drawn from one sample of a study of blood T cell repertoires in COVID-19. Assay: immunoSEQ multiplex PCR; the TCRdb copy retains only in-frame clones and omits some. The sample lists about 72,000 clones, 86% occurring once. The sequencing input was peripheral blood. The receptors shown here come from a man aged 70-80 years with active or convalescent COVID-19. Each CDR3 is given with its conserved first and last residue. A D gene is named only where the DNA matches it firmly. Clone size is shown for a subset of rows, as once, few, many or a class of expanded clone.

size	length	D	V	J	CDR3	DNA
once	18	TRBD1	TRBV28	TRBJ1-4	CASSLFGTGSLTNEKLFF	TGTGCCAGCAGTTTGTTTGGGACAGGGAGTTTAACTAATGAAAAACTGTTTTTT
NA	15	NA	TRBV14	TRBJ2-7	CASSQAGTRTMVQYF	TGTGCCAGCAGCCAAGCCGGGACACGAACAATGGTGCAGTACTTC
NA	13	NA	TRBV19	TRBJ1-2	CASSAGFYDGYTF	TGTGCCAGTAGTGCAGGGTTTTATGATGGCTACACCTTC
NA	13	NA	TRBV7-2	TRBJ1-5	CASSFNRVQPQHF	TGTGCCAGCAGCTTTAACAGGGTACAGCCCCAGCATTTT
NA	14	NA	TRBV18	TRBJ2-1	CASFRPGNYNEQFF	TGTGCCAGCTTCCGGCCGGGGAACTACAATGAGCAGTTCTTC
NA	15	NA	TRBV15	TRBJ1-2	CATSRGLREVDGYTF	TGTGCCACCAGCAGAGGACTCAGGGAGGTGGATGGCTACACCTTC
NA	14	TRBD1	TRBV9	TRBJ1-3	CASSPGTDGNTIYF	TGTGCCAGCAGCCCCGGGACAGATGGAAACACCATATATTTT
once	15	TRBD1	TRBV28	TRBJ1-2	CASSFFGTGNHGYTF	TGTGCCAGCAGTTTTTTCGGGACAGGGAACCATGGCTACACCTTC
few	15	TRBD2	TRBV9	TRBJ2-1	CASSESGSSYNEQFF	TGTGCCAGCAGCGAGAGCGGGAGCTCCTACAATGAGCAGTTCTTC
NA	14	TRBD1	TRBV5-6	TRBJ1-6	CASSQLQGWSPLHF	TGTGCCAGCAGCCAGTTACAGGGGTGGTCACCCCTCCACTTT
NA	13	NA	TRBV15	TRBJ1-3	CATKLQGGNTIYF	TGTGCCACCAAACTACAGGGCGGAAACACCATATATTTT
NA	15	NA	TRBV5-6	TRBJ2-1	CASSVYQGSNNEQFF	TGTGCCAGCAGCGTATACCAGGGGTCCAACAATGAGCAGTTCTTC
NA	12	TRBD1	TRBV10-3	TRBJ1-2	CAISQGDYGYTF	TGTGCCATCTCCCAGGGGGACTATGGCTACACCTTC
NA	12	TRBD1	TRBV29-1	TRBJ2-5	CSVEQGAETQYF	TGCAGCGTTGAACAGGGGGCAGAGACCCAGTACTTC
once	17	NA	TRBV7-2	TRBJ1-1	CASSLYIPGARGTEAFF	TGTGCCAGCAGCTTATATATCCCAGGGGCGCGGGGGACTGAAGCTTTCTTT
NA	15	NA	TRBV7-9	TRBJ1-2	CASSLAQGRGGGYTF	TGTGCCAGCAGCTTAGCGCAGGGGAGAGGCGGCGGCTACACCTTC
NA	15	TRBD2	TRBV7-2	TRBJ2-2	CASTPGTSKTGELFF	TGTGCCAGCACCCCCGGGACTAGTAAAACCGGGGAGCTGTTTTTT
NA	18	NA	TRBV18	TRBJ2-2	CASSPTFQGPSATGELFF	TGTGCCAGCTCACCAACTTTTCAGGGGCCCTCGGCCACCGGGGAGCTGTTTTTT
NA	16	TRBD2	TRBV7-2	TRBJ2-1	CASSLWTSGRGNEQFF	TGTGCCAGCAGCTTATGGACTAGCGGGAGGGGAAATGAGCAGTTCTTC
NA	15	NA	TRBV7-2	TRBJ1-6	CASSLAEGSSSPLHF	TGTGCCAGCAGCTTAGCCGAGGGAAGCAGTTCACCCCTCCACTTT
NA	16	NA	TRBV19	TRBJ1-2	CASSKMDAGRYDGYTF	TGTGCCAGTAGCAAAATGGATGCAGGTCGTTATGATGGCTACACCTTC
NA	18	NA	TRBV28	TRBJ1-2	CASSSPSGLTQANYGYTF	TGTGCCAGCAGTTCTCCCAGCGGGTTAACGCAAGCTAACTATGGCTACACCTTC
NA	11	NA	TRBV6-6	TRBJ2-5	CASSLEETQYF	TGTGCCAGCAGTTTGGAGGAGACCCAGTACTTC
NA	13	NA	TRBV12-3/TRBV12-4	TRBJ1-2	CASSRTENYGYTF	TGTGCCAGCAGCAGGACAGAGAACTATGGCTACACCTTC
once	15	TRBD2	TRBV6-5	TRBJ2-7	CASSLSGTIQYEQYF	TGTGCCAGCAGTCTTTCCGGGACTATACAGTACGAGCAGTACTTC
NA	15	NA	TRBV6-1	TRBJ2-7	CASSEADYRTYEQYF	TGTGCCAGCAGTGAAGCGGACTACCGAACCTACGAGCAGTACTTC
few	15	NA	TRBV7-8	TRBJ1-4	CASSLLSGLGEKLFF	TGTGCCAGCAGCTTATTGTCAGGTCTCGGTGAAAAACTGTTTTTT
few	11	NA	TRBV29-1	TRBJ1-1	CSVQGVTEAFF	TGCAGCGTTCAGGGTGTCACTGAAGCTTTCTTT
NA	13	NA	TRBV11-1	TRBJ1-2	CASSSGQKYGYTF	TGTGCCAGCAGCTCCGGACAGAAATATGGCTACACCTTC
NA	20	NA	TRBV6-4	TRBJ2-4	CASSEDRAVRGDLAKNIQYF	TGTGCCAGCAGTGAGGATAGGGCAGTCAGGGGGGACCTAGCCAAAAACATTCAGTACTTC
NA	13	NA	TRBV12-3/TRBV12-4	TRBJ1-1	CASSLVVDTEAFF	TGTGCCAGCAGTTTAGTAGTGGACACTGAAGCTTTCTTT
NA	16	NA	TRBV3-1/TRBV3-2	TRBJ2-1	CASSHRGTSSYNEQFF	TGTGCCAGCAGCCACCGAGGGACAAGCTCCTACAATGAGCAGTTCTTC
NA	14	TRBD1	TRBV6-5	TRBJ1-4	CASRTGQNNEKLFF	TGTGCCAGCAGAACGGGACAGAATAATGAAAAACTGTTTTTT
NA	14	NA	TRBV28	TRBJ1-3	CASSHDSSGNTIYF	TGTGCCAGCAGTCACGACAGCTCTGGAAACACCATATATTTT
NA	15	TRBD1	TRBV7-2	TRBJ1-4	CASSLGQGNFEKLFF	TGTGCCAGCAGCCTCGGACAGGGAAACTTTGAAAAACTGTTTTTT
NA	13	NA	TRBV21-1	TRBJ1-2	CASSKDYRYGYTF	TGTGCCAGCAGCAAAGATTACAGGTATGGCTACACCTTC
NA	15	TRBD1	TRBV28	TRBJ1-2	CASSSGAGGEYGYTF	TGTGCCAGCAGTTCAGGGGCAGGGGGCGAGTATGGCTACACCTTC
NA	18	TRBD1	TRBV9	TRBJ2-1	CASSVRGRDRSSYNEQFF	TGTGCCAGCAGCGTCAGGGGGCGGGATAGGAGCTCCTACAATGAGCAGTTCTTC
NA	15	TRBD1	TRBV6-2/TRBV6-3	TRBJ2-2	CASSYHRGGAGELFF	TGTGCCAGCAGTTACCACCGAGGGGGCGCCGGGGAGCTGTTTTTT
NA	17	TRBD2	TRBV27	TRBJ2-2	CASSLASGRVRTGELFF	TGTGCCAGCAGTTTGGCTAGCGGGAGGGTTCGGACCGGGGAGCTGTTTTTT
NA	13	TRBD1	TRBV2	TRBJ1-6	CASNGQGESPLHF	TGTGCCAGCAACGGACAGGGCGAGTCACCCCTCCACTTT
NA	13	NA	TRBV6-5	TRBJ1-1	CASLGQGNTEAFF	TGTGCCAGCTTGGGGCAGGGGAACACTGAAGCTTTCTTT
few	12	NA	TRBV28	TRBJ1-2	CASRGQYYGYTF	TGTGCCAGCAGGGGGCAGTACTATGGCTACACCTTC
NA	16	TRBD2	TRBV6-1	TRBJ2-3	CASSERLAGVGGTQYF	TGTGCCAGCAGTGAGAGGCTAGCGGGAGTCGGAGGTACGCAGTATTTT
once	14	NA	TRBV29-1	TRBJ1-1	CSALGELGTTEAFF	TGCAGCGCATTAGGGGAATTGGGTACCACTGAAGCTTTCTTT
NA	16	TRBD1	TRBV24-1	TRBJ1-5	CATSDPARGGNQPQHF	TGTGCCACCAGTGATCCTGCCAGGGGGGGCAATCAGCCCCAGCATTTT
NA	15	TRBD1	TRBV11-2	TRBJ2-3	CASSSPGQSTDTQYF	TGTGCCAGCAGCTCACCGGGACAGAGCACAGATACGCAGTATTTT
once	14	NA	TRBV7-2	TRBJ2-2	CASSPPSPTGELFF	TGTGCCAGCAGCCCCCCTTCTCCCACCGGGGAGCTGTTTTTT
NA	15	TRBD1	TRBV18	TRBJ2-7	CASSPLTGGAYEQYF	TGTGCCAGCTCACCACTGACAGGGGGCGCTTACGAGCAGTACTTC
NA	15	NA	TRBV6-5	TRBJ1-1	CASRSTTYMNTEAFF	TGTGCCAGCAGGTCAACAACGTACATGAACACTGAAGCTTTCTTT
once	14	TRBD1	TRBV28	TRBJ2-7	CASSSPGQSYEQYF	TGTGCCAGCAGCAGTCCGGGACAGAGCTACGAGCAGTACTTC
NA	12	NA	TRBV28	TRBJ2-7	CASSLTVYEQYF	TGTGCCAGCAGTTTAACAGTTTACGAGCAGTACTTC
NA	14	TRBD2	TRBV18	TRBJ2-7	CASSPPGEGYEQYF	TGTGCCAGCTCACCACCGGGGGAGGGCTACGAGCAGTACTTC